Each of the 27 T cell receptor beta chains below was sequenced from the same sample in a study of T cells in localized non-small cell lung cancer. TCRdb's table, derived via immunoSEQ multiplex PCR, lists solely in-frame clones and lacks some. The sample records 25,000 to 30,000 clones, 92% being singletons. The starting material was peripheral blood mononuclear cells, obtained before any cancer treatment. These receptors were obtained from a woman aged 40 to 75 with stage III lung adenocarcinoma.

The chain uses TRBV5-1 and TRBJ1-5; D gene uncertain. The germline V gene has CDR1 SGHRS and CDR2 YFSETQ. V gave up 0 bases and J gave up 5 bases, with 6 bases separating them. The CDR3 extends over 13 amino acids. As DNA, the CDR3 is TGCGCCAGCAGCTTGGACATAGATCAGCCCCAGCATTTT. This translates into CASSLDIDQPQHF.

The V call is TRBV19, the J call TRBJ1-5; 10 positions match TRBD1. Germline V CDR1 and CDR2: LNHDA, SQIVND (reference sequence). The trim removed 3 bases at V and 4 bases at J, leaving 0 bases unmatched. This CDR3 comprises 14 residues. The CDR3 nucleotides read TGTGCCAGTAGTATGGGACAGGGGAATCAGCCCCAGCATTTT. It yields the protein CASSMGQGNQPQHF. The full variable domain, with the rest looked up from reference TRBV19 and TRBJ1-5, is DGGITQSPKYLFRKEGQNVTLSCEQNLNHDAMYWYRQDPGQGLRLIYYSQIVNDFQKGDIAEGYSVSREKKESFPLTVTSAQKNPTAFYLCASSMGQGNQPQHFGDGTRLSIL.

J is TRBJ2-1 and V is TRBV11-2, with 7 nucleotides matching TRBD1. Germline V lookup: CDR1 SGHAT, CDR2 FQNNGV. Unmatched junction bases numbered 5, after V lost 4 bases and J lost 5 bases. The CDR3 has 14 residues. CDR3 in amino acids: CASSSTGSHNEQFF. The CDR3 nucleotides read TGTGCCAGCAGCTCGACAGGGAGCCACAATGAGCAGTTCTTC. The variable domain in full, completed from reference TRBV11-2 and TRBJ2-1, reads EAGVAQSPRYKIIEKRQSVAFWCNPISGHATLYWYQQILGQGPKLLIQFQNNGVVDDSQLPKDRFSAERLKGVDSTLKIQPAKLEDSAVYLCASSSTGSHNEQFFGPGTRLTVL.

This chain joins TRBV30 and TRBJ1-1, with no clear D. Germline V gene sequence: CDR1 GTSNPN, CDR2 SVGIG (reference sequence). The CDR3 contains 12 residues. V lost 3 bases to trimming and J lost 2 bases, with 7 bases between them. The CDR3 reads CAWSGFNTEAFF. As DNA, the CDR3 is TGTGCCTGGAGCGGTTTTAACACTGAAGCTTTCTTT.

J is TRBJ1-1 and V is TRBV7-2, with unresolved D. CDR1 is SGHTA and CDR2 is FQGNSA in the germline V gene. Trimming shortened V by 6 bases and J by 1 base, and 9 bases separated the two germline ends. The CDR3 has 13 amino acids. The CDR3 loop is CASSLVANTEAFF. CDR3 sequence (DNA): TGTGCCAGCAGTCTCGTCGCGAACACTGAAGCTTTCTTT.

The V gene is TRBV23-1, the J gene TRBJ2-7, with unresolved D. TRBV23-1 is reported as an ORF; its role is uncertain. The CDR3 consists of 14 residues. The V end lost 1 base, the J end lost 4 bases, and 11 bases lay between the germline ends. The CDR3 loop is CASSQYDTAYEQYF. DNA for the CDR3: TGCGCCAGCAGTCAATACGACACAGCTTACGAGCAGTACTTC.

The V and J genes are TRBV6-1 and TRBJ2-7; D not resolved. In germline, CDR1 is MNHNS, CDR2 SASEGT. The V and J ends lost 6 bases and 0 bases respectively, with 9 bases between them. This CDR3 is built from 13 residues. The CDR3 loop is CASRLQSSYEQYF. As DNA, the CDR3 is TGTGCCAGCAGGTTACAGAGCTCCTACGAGCAGTACTTC.

The V and J genes are TRBV4-3 and TRBJ1-2; the match to TRBD1 covers 9 bases. V shed 0 bases, J shed 4 bases, and the junction held 3 bases outside the gene matches. Looked up from germline, CDR1 is LGHNA and CDR2 is YSLEER. This CDR3 spans 15 amino acids. This CDR3 is CASSQEQGAGYGYTF. The CDR3 coding sequence is TGCGCCAGCAGCCAAGAACAGGGGGCTGGCTATGGCTACACCTTC.

This chain joins TRBV18 and TRBJ1-6; D is uncertain. This CDR3 contains 14 residues. Between the trimmed V and J ends, which lost 3 bases and 8 bases, there was a span of 11 bases. Germline V gives CDR1 KGHSH, CDR2 LQKENI. The CDR3 is CASSPGVRDSPLHF. DNA of the CDR3: TGTGCCAGCTCACCCGGAGTCAGAGATTCACCCCTCCACTTT.

The chain combines TRBV6-1 with TRBJ1-5, with a possible D match to TRBD1 (5 bases). The CDR3 has 15 amino acids. V lost 2 bases and J lost 4, with 12 bases in between. From germline, CDR1 is MNHNS and CDR2 SASEGT. CDR3 coding DNA: TGTGCCAGCAGTGAATCAACTGGGGCAAATCAGCCCCAGCATTTT. As protein: CASSESTGANQPQHF.

This clone has only one observation. This chain uses TRBV2 with TRBJ1-4; 9 bases fit TRBD1. The V gene's germline CDR1 is SNHLY and CDR2 FYNNEI. The junction had 4 bases not matched to a gene; V was cut back by 11 bases and J by 6 bases. The CDR3 spans 12 residues. The CDR3: CAAGTGHEKLFF. Written as DNA, the CDR3 is TGTGCCGCCGGGACAGGGCATGAAAAACTGTTTTTT. The full variable domain, completed using reference TRBV2 and TRBJ1-4, is EPEVTQTPSHQVTQMGQEVILRCVPISNHLYFYWYRQILGQKVEFLVSFYNNEISEKSEIFDDQFSVERPDGSNFTLKIRSTKLEDSAMYFCAAGTGHEKLFFGSGTQLSVL.

The rearrangement uses TRBV5-1 and TRBJ1-6, with 10 bases fitting TRBD1. Looked up from germline, CDR1 is SGHRS and CDR2 is YFSETQ. The CDR3 spans 16 residues. V gave up 4 bases and J gave up 7 bases; unmatched junction bases: 8. The CDR3 region is CASSTGRTGGNSPLHF. The CDR3 DNA follows: TGCGCCAGCAGCACGGGACGGACAGGGGGAAATTCACCCCTCCACTTT.

The V call is TRBV27, the J call TRBJ2-1; TRBD1 is a possible D gene (6 bases). V was trimmed by 4 bases and J by 10 bases, leaving 11 bases between them. Germline CDR1 reads MNHEY; CDR2 reads SMNVEV (reference sequence). This CDR3 is 12 amino acids long. The CDR3 DNA sequence: TGTGCCAGCAGTTCTACAGGGAGAGAGCAGTTCTTC. It is translated as CASSSTGREQFF.

V usage is TRBV6-5 and J usage is TRBJ2-6; D uncertain. V was pared by 0 bases and J by 3 bases, with 0 bases between. Germline values: CDR1 MNHEY, CDR2 SVGAGI. The CDR3 extends over 13 amino acids. CDR3 DNA sequence: TGTGCCAGCAGTTACTCTGGGGCCAACGTCCTGACTTTC. Protein sequence: CASSYSGANVLTF.

The CDR3 DNA reads as TGTGCCAGCAGCTTAGCTAGCTTGGAGACCCAGTACTTC. Protein sequence: CASSLASLETQYF. The chain combines TRBV11-2 with TRBJ2-5; maybe TRBD2 (5 bases). CDR1 and CDR2 from the germline V gene are SGHAT and FQNNGV. The ends were cut back, 1 base at V and 5 bases at J, with 8 bases in the middle. The length of the CDR3 is 13 residues.

The chain's CDR3 is CASSFRDLGHYGYTF. The CDR3 region has the DNA TGTGCCAGCAGCTTCCGGGACCTAGGGCACTATGGCTACACCTTC. This chain connects TRBV5-4 to TRBJ1-2; maybe TRBD1 (5 bases). CDR1 SGHNT and CDR2 YYREEE come from the germline V gene (reference sequence). Trimming stripped 2 bases from V and 3 bases from J, with 14 bases between. The CDR3 runs 15 residues.

The rearrangement uses TRBV6-1 and TRBJ1-1, with TRBD1 identical over 8 bases. The V and J ends lost 6 bases and 6 bases, in that order; junction bases with no gene match: 9. In germline, CDR1 is MNHNS, CDR2 SASEGT. The CDR3 spans 14 residues. The CDR3: CASSFPGGRAEAFF. Here the CDR3 DNA reads TGTGCCAGCAGCTTTCCAGGGGGCCGTGCTGAAGCTTTCTTT.

The chain couples TRBV20-1 to TRBJ2-5; no clear D gene. Between the trimmed V and J ends, which lost 0 bases and 5 bases, there was a span of 4 bases. Germline V gene data show CDR1 as DFQATT and CDR2 as SNEGSKA (reference sequence). The CDR3 covers 11 residues. The CDR3 protein is CSARDGETQYF. The CDR3 DNA sequence: TGCAGTGCTAGAGATGGCGAGACCCAGTACTTC.

Regarding this clone: This CDR3 is also generated by other DNA sequences in the sample. The rearrangement links TRBV19 to TRBJ1-1; no clear D gene. The germline V and J ends were trimmed by 3 bases and 4 bases, with 9 bases remaining between them. The CDR3 is 13 residues long. In germline, CDR1 is LNHDA, CDR2 SQIVND (reference sequence). The DNA for the CDR3 is TGTGCCAGTAGTATCCTACACGTCACTGAAGCTTTCTTT. It specifies CASSILHVTEAFF.

V gene TRBV30 combines with J gene TRBJ2-3; 7 bases agree with TRBD1. The CDR3 has 12 residues. Germline CDR1 is GTSNPN and CDR2 is SVGIG (reference sequence). This CDR3 is CVRDSRGDTQYF. The CDR3 DNA sequence: TGTGTCAGGGACAGTCGGGGAGATACGCAGTATTTT.

J is TRBJ2-1 and V is TRBV29-1, with 7 bases fitting TRBD1. The V and J ends lost 4 bases and 5 bases, in that order; junction bases with no gene match: 5. The V gene's germline CDR1 is SQVTM and CDR2 ANQGSEA. CDR3 length: 13 residues. Written as DNA, the CDR3 is TGCAGCGTTGGCGGACAGGCCGACAATGAGCAGTTCTTC. Translation gives CSVGGQADNEQFF.

The CDR3 DNA is TGTGCCAGCTCTCTAGACCGATACCAAGAGACCCAGTACTTC. Its translation is CASSLDRYQETQYF. This chain uses TRBV5-4 with TRBJ2-5; no clear D. CDR3 size: 14 residues. Germline CDR1 is SGHNT and CDR2 is YYREEE (reference sequence). Trimming left V 7 bases short and J 0 bases short, with 13 bases between.

The V gene is TRBV2, the J gene TRBJ2-3; D might be TRBD1 or TRBD2, each matching 5 bases. Germline CDR1 and CDR2: SNHLY and FYNNEI. The length of the CDR3 is 14 residues. Between the trimmed V and J ends, which lost 4 bases and 2 bases, there was a span of 10 bases. The CDR3 spells CASSGRGDTDTQYF. The CDR3 nucleotides are TGTGCCAGCAGTGGGAGAGGGGACACAGATACGCAGTATTTT.

A word on this clone: The germline gene is not matched at one end of the junction; a read error may be the cause. This chain connects TRBV7-7 to TRBJ2-5; D perhaps matches TRBD1 (5 bases). CDR1 is SSHAT, CDR2 FNYEAQ, per germline (reference sequence). CDR3 length: 13 amino acids. The CDR3 DNA reads TGTGCTAGCAGAAAACAGGACGAAGAGACCCAGTACTTC. It translates to CASRKQDEETQYF.

V is TRBV19 and J is TRBJ1-2, with D uncertain. Germline V CDR1 and CDR2: LNHDA, SQIVND (reference sequence). Trimming took off 3 bases at V and 4 bases at J, with 15 bases between the two ends. This CDR3 region has 15 residues. The CDR3 region has the DNA TGTGCCAGTAGTATTTTCAGCGAAGGTTTCTATGGCTACACCTTC. Translating gives CASSIFSEGFYGYTF. Variable domain in full (rest from reference TRBV19 and TRBJ1-2): DGGITQSPKYLFRKEGQNVTLSCEQNLNHDAMYWYRQDPGQGLRLIYYSQIVNDFQKGDIAEGYSVSREKKESFPLTVTSAQKNPTAFYLCASSIFSEGFYGYTFGSGTRLTVV.

The table lists this clone with a few counts. V gene TRBV5-4 combines with J gene TRBJ1-1; D call uncertain. Between the trimmed V and J ends, which lost 1 base and 2 bases, there was a span of 9 bases. This CDR3 is built from 14 residues. Germline CDR1 reads SGHNT; CDR2 reads YYREEE (reference sequence). In nucleotides, the CDR3 is TGTGCCAGCAGCTTGATGGAACATAACACTGAAGCTTTCTTT. Translation gives CASSLMEHNTEAFF.

The chain recombines TRBV5-4 with TRBJ1-3, with 7 bases lining up with TRBD1. The V and J ends lost 4 bases and 3 bases, in that order; junction bases with no gene match: 10. The CDR3 consists of 16 residues. The germline gives CDR1 SGHNT, CDR2 YYREEE (reference sequence). Here the CDR3 DNA reads TGTGCCAGCAGCCCACAGGGGAGGCAAGGTGGAAACACCATATATTTT. Translated: CASSPQGRQGGNTIYF.